This T cell receptor (beta chain) was sequenced for a study of cytomegalovirus exposure and HLA in healthy donors (dated 2017 in TCRdb). Regarding the research as a whole: The 666 repertoires of the first cohort and the 95 to 150 validation repertoires were produced on the same platform, according to a later analysis. The study combined high-throughput TCR immunosequencing, statistical association of individual TCRs with disease status, and machine learning to predict cytomegalovirus infection status. A separate validation cohort of roughly 110 different subjects was used in addition to the 666-subject first cohort. The study was designed to test whether signatures of past pathogen exposure could be identified by cataloging public T cell receptors. What the study reported, not specific to this receptor: Of the cluster scores, around 95% were above 0 in a later analysis, which found that TCRs clustered in the first cohort also tended to co-occur in the 120 validation repertoires. In vitro tests confirmed that a few of the cytomegalovirus-associated TCR beta chains recognize cytomegalovirus antigens. All 120 or so repertoires were used to score co-occurrence in the validation cohort in a later analysis, because that analysis had no HLA typing for the cohort. The classifier was reported to diagnose cytomegalovirus status with high specificity and sensitivity in both the original and validation cohorts. The study listed approximately 160 TCR beta chains as associated with cytomegalovirus. According to the authors, the approach could potentially be generalized to other disease states and immunological phenotypes. Most TCR sequences were seen in very few donors, while some public TCRs were found in many individuals.

Notes on this clone: It has no known antigen specificity. Base qualities are not recorded, but no much larger clone differs from it by a single base.

Sequences SGHTA (CDR1) and FQGNSA (CDR2) are obtained from the germline V gene. CDR3 length: 12 amino acids, cysteine to phenylalanine. Left in the record is the CDR3 DNA by itself, 36 bases read in frame from the first base. V is clipped by 8 bases and J by 6 bases, and the sequence between their germline boundaries is 13 bases long. The method behind the library was the immunoSEQ multiplex PCR assay. Per the authors' processing: A statistical classification framework was built for diagnosing cytomegalovirus status from the catalog of TCR beta chain sequences. TCRdb's version of the immuneACCESS table is confined to in-frame rearrangements and falls short of the full clone set. An unresolved V gene accounts for under half of the shortfall where checked; the remainder is of unknown origin. The V and J calls and clone size are taken from that table; D and trimming were inferred from the DNA. The sample records 60,000 to 80,000 clones, roughly 80% of which are singletons. The top ten clonotypes cover less than 3% of the sample.

Donors formed part of the validation cohort, which comprised about 130 subjects and was distinct from the first cohort of under 800 subjects. The sequence came from a man younger than 40 in good health and CMV-seronegative. This chain is built from TRBV7-2 and TRBJ1-2, with no D gene named confidently. The sequenced sample was PBMCs. The CDR3 corresponds to CASPGDRDGYTF. The bases read TGTGCCAGCCCTGGTGATCGCGATGGCTACACCTTC. The reference TRBV7-2 and TRBJ1-2 proteins fill in what lies around the CDR3, so the full variable domain reads GAGVSQSPSNKVTEKGKDVELRCDPISGHTALYWYRQSLGQGLEFLIYFQGNSAPDKSGLPSDRFSAERTGGSVSTLTIQRTQQEDSAVYLCASPGDRDGYTFGSGTRLTVV.